Presented here are 5 T cell receptor beta chains from one specimen sequenced in a study of cytomegalovirus exposure and HLA in healthy donors. PCR primers comprised 60 Vbeta and 13 Jbeta primers. Clones were read by immunoSEQ multiplex PCR, and TCRdb kept only the in-frame ones, dropping some. The sample has 72,000 or so clones; 75% to 80% are singletons. The specimen sequenced was PBMCs. The receptors stem from a man younger than 35 in good health and CMV-seropositive.

The sample holds a few counts of this clone. The chain is built from TRBV7-9 and TRBJ2-3; D is ambiguous. This CDR3 has 12 amino acids. The V end lost 5 bases, the J end lost 6 bases, and 9 bases lay between the germline ends. Per the germline V gene, CDR1 is SEHNR and CDR2 is FQNEAQ (reference sequence). The CDR3 region is CASSRQEDTQYF. DNA for the CDR3: TGTGCCAGCAGCCGACAAGAGGATACGCAGTATTTT.

The J gene is TRBJ1-1, the V gene TRBV7-8, with D possibly being TRBD1 (6 bases). The CDR3 length is 13 residues. Trimming took off 2 bases at V and 6 bases at J, with 10 bases between the two ends. Germline CDR1 and CDR2: SGHVS and FQNEAQ. CDR3 loop: CASSLRGGPEAFF. The DNA of the CDR3 is TGTGCCAGCAGCTTAAGGGGGGGGCCTGAAGCTTTCTTT.

This rearrangement joins TRBV29-1 to TRBJ2-2, with D possibly TRBD2 on 5 matching bases. Trimming removed 6 bases at V and 6 bases at J, with 17 bases between. The CDR3 loop spans 14 amino acids. Per germline, CDR1 SQVTM and CDR2 ANQGSEA. In DNA, the CDR3 is TGCAGCGTCCTGATGGGCCTCGGGGCCGGGGAGCTGTTTTTT. This encodes CSVLMGLGAGELFF.

J is TRBJ1-3 and V is TRBV6-5; D gene uncertain. The CDR3 runs to 16 residues. Germline V lookup: CDR1 MNHEY, CDR2 SVGAGI. Trimming shortened V by 0 bases and J by 0 bases, and 9 bases separated the two germline ends. CDR3 nucleotides: TGTGCCAGCAGTTACTCGGCCGGGGACTCTGGAAACACCATATATTTT. It encodes CASSYSAGDSGNTIYF.

This clone came up a few times. The gene calls are TRBV6-1 and TRBJ1-1; 8 bases map to TRBD1. CDR1 is MNHNS and CDR2 is SASEGT in the germline V gene. The CDR3 totals 14 residues. Trimming cost V 6 bases and J 3 bases; bases outside gene matches: 6. The chain's CDR3 is CASRTDREDTEAFF. CDR3 sequence (DNA): TGTGCCAGCAGAACGGACAGGGAGGACACTGAAGCTTTCTTT.